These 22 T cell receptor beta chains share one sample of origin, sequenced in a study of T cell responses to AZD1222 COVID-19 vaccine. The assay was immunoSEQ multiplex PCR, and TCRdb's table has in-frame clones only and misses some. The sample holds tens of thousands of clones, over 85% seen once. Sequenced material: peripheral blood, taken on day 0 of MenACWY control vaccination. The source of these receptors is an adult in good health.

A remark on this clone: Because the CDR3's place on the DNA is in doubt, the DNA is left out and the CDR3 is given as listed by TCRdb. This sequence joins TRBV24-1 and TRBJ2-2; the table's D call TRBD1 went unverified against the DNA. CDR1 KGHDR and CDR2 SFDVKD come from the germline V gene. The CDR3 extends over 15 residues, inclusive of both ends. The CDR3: CATSDLAVDTGELFF.

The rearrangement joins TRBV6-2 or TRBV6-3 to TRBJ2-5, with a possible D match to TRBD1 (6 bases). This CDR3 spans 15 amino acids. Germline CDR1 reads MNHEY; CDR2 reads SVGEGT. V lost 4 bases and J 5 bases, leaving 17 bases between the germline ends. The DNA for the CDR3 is TGTGCCAGCAGTTCTGCAGGGGCGTCCGTCGAGACCCAGTACTTC. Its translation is CASSSAGASVETQYF.

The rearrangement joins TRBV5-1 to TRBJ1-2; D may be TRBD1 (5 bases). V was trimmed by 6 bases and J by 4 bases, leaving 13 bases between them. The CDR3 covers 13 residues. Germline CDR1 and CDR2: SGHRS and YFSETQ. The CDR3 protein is CASTPGRSYGYTF. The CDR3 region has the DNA TGCGCCAGCACCCCAGGGAGGAGCTATGGCTACACCTTC.

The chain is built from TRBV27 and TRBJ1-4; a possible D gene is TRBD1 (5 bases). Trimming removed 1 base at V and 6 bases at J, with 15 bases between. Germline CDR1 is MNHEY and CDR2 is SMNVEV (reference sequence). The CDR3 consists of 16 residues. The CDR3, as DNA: TGTGCCAGCAGTTTATTGGGTGATGGGGGTGATGAAAAACTGTTTTTT. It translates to CASSLLGDGGDEKLFF.

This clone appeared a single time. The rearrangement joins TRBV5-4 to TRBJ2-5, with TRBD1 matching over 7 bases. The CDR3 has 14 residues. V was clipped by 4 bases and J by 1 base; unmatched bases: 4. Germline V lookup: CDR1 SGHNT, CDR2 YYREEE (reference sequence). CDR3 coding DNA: TGTGCCAGCAGCCCCCGGGACAGCCAAGAGACCCAGTACTTC. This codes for CASSPRDSQETQYF.

CDR3 loop: CASSHGLADYNEQFF. The CDR3 coding sequence is TGCGCCAGCAGCCATGGACTAGCGGATTACAATGAGCAGTTCTTC. The V and J genes are TRBV5-1 and TRBJ2-1; 10 bases match TRBD2. The CDR3 contains 15 residues. The V gene end was trimmed by 4 bases and the J gene end by 4 bases; junction bases not matched to a gene: 5. From germline, CDR1 is SGHRS and CDR2 YFSETQ.

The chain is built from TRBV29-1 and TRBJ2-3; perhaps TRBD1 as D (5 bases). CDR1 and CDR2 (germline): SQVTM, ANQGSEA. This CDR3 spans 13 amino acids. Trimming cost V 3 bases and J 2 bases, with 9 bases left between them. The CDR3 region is CSVEGRVTDTQYF. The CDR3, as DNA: TGCAGCGTTGAGGGCAGGGTCACAGATACGCAGTATTTT.

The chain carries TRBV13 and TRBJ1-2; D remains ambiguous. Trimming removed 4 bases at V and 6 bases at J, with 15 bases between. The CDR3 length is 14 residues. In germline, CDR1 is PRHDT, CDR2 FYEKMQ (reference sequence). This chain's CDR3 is CASSSSGPYHGYTF. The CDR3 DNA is TGTGCCAGCAGCTCCTCCGGGCCCTACCATGGCTACACCTTC.

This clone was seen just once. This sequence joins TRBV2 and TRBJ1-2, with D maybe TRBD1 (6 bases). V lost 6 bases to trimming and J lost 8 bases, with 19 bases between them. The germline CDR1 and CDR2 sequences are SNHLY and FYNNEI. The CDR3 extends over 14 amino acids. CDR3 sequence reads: CASSERSTGRGYTF. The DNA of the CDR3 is TGTGCCAGCAGCGAACGATCTACAGGGAGGGGCTACACCTTC. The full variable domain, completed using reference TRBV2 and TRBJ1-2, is EPEVTQTPSHQVTQMGQEVILRCVPISNHLYFYWYRQILGQKVEFLVSFYNNEISEKSEIFDDQFSVERPDGSNFTLKIRSTKLEDSAMYFCASSERSTGRGYTFGSGTRLTVV.

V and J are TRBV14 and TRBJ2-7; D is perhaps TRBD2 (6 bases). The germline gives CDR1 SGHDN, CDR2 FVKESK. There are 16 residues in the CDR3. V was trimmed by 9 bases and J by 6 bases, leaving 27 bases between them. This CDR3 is CASTETGSFLRGEQYF. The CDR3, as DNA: TGTGCCAGTACCGAGACCGGGAGTTTCTTAAGGGGCGAGCAGTACTTC.

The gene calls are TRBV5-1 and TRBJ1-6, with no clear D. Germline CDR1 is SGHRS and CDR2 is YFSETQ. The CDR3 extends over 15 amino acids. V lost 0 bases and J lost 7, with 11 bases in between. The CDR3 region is CASSLEGPRNSPLHF. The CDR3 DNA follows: TGCGCCAGCAGCTTGGAAGGTCCTAGGAATTCACCCCTCCACTTT.

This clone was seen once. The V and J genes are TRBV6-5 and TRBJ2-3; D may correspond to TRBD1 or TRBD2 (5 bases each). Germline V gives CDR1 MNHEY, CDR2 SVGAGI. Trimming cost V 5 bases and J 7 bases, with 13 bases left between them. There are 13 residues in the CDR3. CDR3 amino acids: CASSPPGTNTQYF. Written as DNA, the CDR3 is TGTGCCAGCAGTCCACCCGGGACGAATACGCAGTATTTT.

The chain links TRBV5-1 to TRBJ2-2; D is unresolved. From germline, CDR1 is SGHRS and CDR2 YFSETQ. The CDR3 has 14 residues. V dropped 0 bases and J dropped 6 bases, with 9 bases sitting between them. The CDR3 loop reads CASSLALSPGELFF. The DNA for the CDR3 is TGCGCCAGCAGCTTGGCCCTGAGCCCCGGGGAGCTGTTTTTT.

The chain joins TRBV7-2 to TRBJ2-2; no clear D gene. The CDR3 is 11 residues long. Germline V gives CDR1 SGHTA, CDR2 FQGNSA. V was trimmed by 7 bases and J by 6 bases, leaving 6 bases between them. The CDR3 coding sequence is TGTGCCAGCACCTCCTCCGGGGAGCTGTTTTTT. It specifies CASTSSGELFF.

CDR3: CASSLRPGGIDEQYF. DNA of the CDR3: TGTGCCAGCAGCTTACGGCCAGGGGGGATCGACGAGCAGTACTTC. The V and J genes are TRBV7-3 and TRBJ2-7; tentatively, D is TRBD1 (7 bases). V lost 2 bases to trimming and J lost 5 bases, with 16 bases between them. The CDR3 extends over 15 amino acids. The germline gives CDR1 SGHTA, CDR2 FQGTGA. The full variable domain, completed using reference TRBV7-3 and TRBJ2-7, is GAGVSQTPSNKVTEKGKYVELRCDPISGHTALYWYRQSLGQGPEFLIYFQGTGAADDSGLPNDRFFAVRPEGSVSTLKIQRTERGDSAVYLCASSLRPGGIDEQYFGPGTRLTVT.

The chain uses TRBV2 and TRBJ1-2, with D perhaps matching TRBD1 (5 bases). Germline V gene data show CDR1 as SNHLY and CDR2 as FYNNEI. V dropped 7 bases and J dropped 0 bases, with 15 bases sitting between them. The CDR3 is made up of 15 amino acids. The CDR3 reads CASMLGGLANYGYTF. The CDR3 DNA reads TGTGCCAGCATGTTGGGGGGTTTAGCTAACTATGGCTACACCTTC.

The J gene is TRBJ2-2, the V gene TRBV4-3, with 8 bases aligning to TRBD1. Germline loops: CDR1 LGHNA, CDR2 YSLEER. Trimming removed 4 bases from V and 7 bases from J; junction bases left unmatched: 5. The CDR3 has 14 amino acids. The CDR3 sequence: CASSPTGGSGELFF. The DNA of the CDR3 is TGCGCCAGCAGCCCAACAGGGGGGAGCGGGGAGCTGTTTTTT.

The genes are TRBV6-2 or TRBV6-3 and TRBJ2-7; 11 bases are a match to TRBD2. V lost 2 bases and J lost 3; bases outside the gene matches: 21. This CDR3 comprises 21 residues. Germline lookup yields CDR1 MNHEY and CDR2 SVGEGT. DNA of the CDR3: TGTGCCAGCAGTTACGACCAAACCGGGGCTAGCGGGGGGCCCATTTTCTACGAGCAGTACTTC. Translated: CASSYDQTGASGGPIFYEQYF.

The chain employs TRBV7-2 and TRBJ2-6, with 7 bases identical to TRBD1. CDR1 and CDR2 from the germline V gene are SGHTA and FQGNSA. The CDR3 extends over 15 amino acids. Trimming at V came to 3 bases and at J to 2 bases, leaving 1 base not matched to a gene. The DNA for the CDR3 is TGTGCCAGCAGCTTTGGACAGGCTGGGGCCAACGTCCTGACTTTC. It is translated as CASSFGQAGANVLTF.

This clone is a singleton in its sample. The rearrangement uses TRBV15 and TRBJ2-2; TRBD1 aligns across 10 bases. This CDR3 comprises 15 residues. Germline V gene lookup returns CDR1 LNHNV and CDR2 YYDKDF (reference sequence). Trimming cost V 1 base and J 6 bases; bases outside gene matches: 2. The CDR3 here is CATSRVTGGPGELFF. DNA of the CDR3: TGTGCCACCAGCAGAGTGACAGGGGGCCCCGGGGAGCTGTTTTTT.

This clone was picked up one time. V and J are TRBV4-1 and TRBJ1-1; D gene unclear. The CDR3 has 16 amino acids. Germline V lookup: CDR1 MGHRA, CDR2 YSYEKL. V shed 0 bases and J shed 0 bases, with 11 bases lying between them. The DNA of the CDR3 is TGCGCCAGCAGCCAAGATCTGACTTGGATGAACACTGAAGCTTTCTTT. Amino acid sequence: CASSQDLTWMNTEAFF.

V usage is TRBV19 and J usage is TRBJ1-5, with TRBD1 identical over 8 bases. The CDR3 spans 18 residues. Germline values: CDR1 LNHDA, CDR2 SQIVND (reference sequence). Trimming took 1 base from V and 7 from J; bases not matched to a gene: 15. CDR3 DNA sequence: TGTGCCAGTAGTATAGCCGGTGGGACAGGCGTCCTGGGGCAGCCCCAGCATTTT. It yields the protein CASSIAGGTGVLGQPQHF.